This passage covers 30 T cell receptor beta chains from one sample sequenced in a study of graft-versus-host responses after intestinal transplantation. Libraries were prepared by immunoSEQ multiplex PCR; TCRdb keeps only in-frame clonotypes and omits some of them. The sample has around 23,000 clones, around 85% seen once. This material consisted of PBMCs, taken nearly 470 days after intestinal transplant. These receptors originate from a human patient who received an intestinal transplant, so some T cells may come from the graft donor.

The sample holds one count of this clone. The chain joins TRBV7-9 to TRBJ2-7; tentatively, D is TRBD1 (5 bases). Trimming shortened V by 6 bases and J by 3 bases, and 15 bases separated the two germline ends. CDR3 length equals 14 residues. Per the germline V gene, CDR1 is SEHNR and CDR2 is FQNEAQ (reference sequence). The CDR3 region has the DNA TGTGCCAGCAGTAACTGGGGCACCAACTACGAGCAGTACTTC. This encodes CASSNWGTNYEQYF.

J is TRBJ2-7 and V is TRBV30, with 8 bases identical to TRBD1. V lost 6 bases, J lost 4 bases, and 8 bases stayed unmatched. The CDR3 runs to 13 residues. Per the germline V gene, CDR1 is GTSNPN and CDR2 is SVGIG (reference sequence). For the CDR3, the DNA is TGTGCCTGTGTACAGGGGGGAGGATACGAGCAGTACTTC. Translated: CACVQGGGYEQYF. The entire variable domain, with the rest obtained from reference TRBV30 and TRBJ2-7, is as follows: SQTIHQWPATLVQPVGSPLSLECTVEGTSNPNLYWYRQAAGRGLQLLFYSVGIGQISSEVPQNLSASRPQDRQFILSSKKLLLSDSGFYLCACVQGGGYEQYFGPGTRLTVT.

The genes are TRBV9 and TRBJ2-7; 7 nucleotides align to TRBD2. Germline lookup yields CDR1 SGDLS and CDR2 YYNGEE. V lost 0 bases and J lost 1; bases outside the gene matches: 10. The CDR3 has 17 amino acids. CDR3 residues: CASSVGIRLADSYEQYF. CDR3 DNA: TGTGCCAGCAGCGTAGGAATAAGGCTAGCGGATTCCTACGAGCAGTACTTC.

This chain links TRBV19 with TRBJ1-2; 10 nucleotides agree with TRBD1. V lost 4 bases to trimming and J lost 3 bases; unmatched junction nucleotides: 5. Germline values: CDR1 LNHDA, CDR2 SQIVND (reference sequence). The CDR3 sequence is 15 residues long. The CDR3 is CASSTGQGVYYGYTF. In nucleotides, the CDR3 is TGTGCCAGTAGTACCGGACAGGGGGTATACTATGGCTACACCTTC. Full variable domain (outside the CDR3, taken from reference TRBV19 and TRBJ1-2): DGGITQSPKYLFRKEGQNVTLSCEQNLNHDAMYWYRQDPGQGLRLIYYSQIVNDFQKGDIAEGYSVSREKKESFPLTVTSAQKNPTAFYLCASSTGQGVYYGYTFGSGTRLTVV.

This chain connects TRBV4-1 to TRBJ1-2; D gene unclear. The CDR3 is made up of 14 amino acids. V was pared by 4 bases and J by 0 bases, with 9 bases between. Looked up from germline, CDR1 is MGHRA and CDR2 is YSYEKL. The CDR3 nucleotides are TGCGCCAGCAGCCGAGCCGAAGCTAACTATGGCTACACCTTC. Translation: CASSRAEANYGYTF.

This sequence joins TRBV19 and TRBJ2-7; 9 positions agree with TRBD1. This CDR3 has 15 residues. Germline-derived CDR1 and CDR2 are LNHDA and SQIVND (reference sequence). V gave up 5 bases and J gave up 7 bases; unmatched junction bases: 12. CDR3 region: CASSSTGTGLREQYF. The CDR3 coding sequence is TGTGCCAGTAGTTCCACCGGGACAGGGCTAAGGGAGCAGTACTTC.

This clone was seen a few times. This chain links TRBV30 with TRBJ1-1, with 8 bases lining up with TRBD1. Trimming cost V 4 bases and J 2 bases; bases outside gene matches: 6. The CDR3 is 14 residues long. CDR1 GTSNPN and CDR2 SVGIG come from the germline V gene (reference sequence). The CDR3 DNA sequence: TGTGCCTGGACTCAGGGACAGGTAAACACTGAAGCTTTCTTT. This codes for CAWTQGQVNTEAFF.

CDR3 DNA sequence: TGCAGCGTTTGGGACAGGGGCGATCAGCCCCAGCATTTT. Translated: CSVWDRGDQPQHF. The V call is TRBV29-1, the J call TRBJ1-5; 10 nucleotides match TRBD1. The CDR3 sequence is 13 residues long. Germline values: CDR1 SQVTM, CDR2 ANQGSEA. With 5 bases clipped from V and 5 bases from J, the junction kept 3 bases outside the gene matches.

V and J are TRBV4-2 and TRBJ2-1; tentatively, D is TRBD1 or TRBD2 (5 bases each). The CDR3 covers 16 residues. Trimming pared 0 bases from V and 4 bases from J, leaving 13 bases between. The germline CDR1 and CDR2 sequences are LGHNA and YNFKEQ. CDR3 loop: CASSQDRGEKYNEQFF. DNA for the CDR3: TGTGCCAGCAGCCAAGATCGAGGGGAGAAGTACAATGAGCAGTTCTTC.

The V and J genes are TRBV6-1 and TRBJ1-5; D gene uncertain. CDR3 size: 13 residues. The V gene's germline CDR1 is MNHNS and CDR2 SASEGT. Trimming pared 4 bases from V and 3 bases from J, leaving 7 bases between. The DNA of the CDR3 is TGTGCCAGCAGTGGATCGTACAATCAGCCCCAGCATTTT. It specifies CASSGSYNQPQHF.

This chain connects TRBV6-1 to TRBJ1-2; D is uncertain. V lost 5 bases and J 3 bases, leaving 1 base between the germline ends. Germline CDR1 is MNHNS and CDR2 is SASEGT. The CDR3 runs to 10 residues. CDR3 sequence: CASSHYGYTF. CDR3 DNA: TGTGCCAGCAGTCACTATGGCTACACCTTC.

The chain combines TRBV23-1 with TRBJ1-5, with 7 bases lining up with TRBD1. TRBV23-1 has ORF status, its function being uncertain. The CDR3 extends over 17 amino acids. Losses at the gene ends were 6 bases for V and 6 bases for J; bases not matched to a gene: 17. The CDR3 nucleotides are TGCGCCAGCAGCGCCTGGGATCAGGGGGTCTCGCGTCAGCCCCAGCATTTT. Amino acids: CASSAWDQGVSRQPQHF.

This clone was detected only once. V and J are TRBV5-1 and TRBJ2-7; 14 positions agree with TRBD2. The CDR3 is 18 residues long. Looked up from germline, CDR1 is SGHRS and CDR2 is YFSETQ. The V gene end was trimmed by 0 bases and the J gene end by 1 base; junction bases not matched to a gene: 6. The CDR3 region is CASSLGGTSGSMSYEQYF. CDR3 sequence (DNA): TGCGCCAGCAGCTTGGGCGGGACTAGCGGGAGTATGTCCTACGAGCAGTACTTC.

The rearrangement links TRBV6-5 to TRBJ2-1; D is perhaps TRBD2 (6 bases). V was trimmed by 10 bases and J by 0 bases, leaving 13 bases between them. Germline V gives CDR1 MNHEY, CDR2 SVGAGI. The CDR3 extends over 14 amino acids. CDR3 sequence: CATGDGGSYNEQFF. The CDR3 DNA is TGTGCCACCGGAGACGGGGGCTCCTACAATGAGCAGTTCTTC.

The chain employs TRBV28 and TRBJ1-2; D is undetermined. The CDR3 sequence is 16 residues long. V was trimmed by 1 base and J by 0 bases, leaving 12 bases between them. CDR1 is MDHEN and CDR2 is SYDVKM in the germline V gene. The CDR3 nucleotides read TGTGCCAGCAGTTTATACGGACGGGGAGCTAACTATGGCTACACCTTC. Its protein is CASSLYGRGANYGYTF.

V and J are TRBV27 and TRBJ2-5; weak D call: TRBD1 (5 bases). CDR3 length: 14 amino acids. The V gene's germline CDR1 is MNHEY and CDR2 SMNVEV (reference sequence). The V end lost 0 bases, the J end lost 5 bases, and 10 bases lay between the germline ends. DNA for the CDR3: TGTGCCAGCAGTTTATCCAGGGTTACGGAGACCCAGTACTTC. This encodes CASSLSRVTETQYF.

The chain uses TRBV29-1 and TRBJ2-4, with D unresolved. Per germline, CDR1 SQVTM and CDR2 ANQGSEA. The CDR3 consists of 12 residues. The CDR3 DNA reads TGCAGTTACCTTGCTGCCAAAAACATTCAGTACTTC. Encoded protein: CSYLAAKNIQYF.

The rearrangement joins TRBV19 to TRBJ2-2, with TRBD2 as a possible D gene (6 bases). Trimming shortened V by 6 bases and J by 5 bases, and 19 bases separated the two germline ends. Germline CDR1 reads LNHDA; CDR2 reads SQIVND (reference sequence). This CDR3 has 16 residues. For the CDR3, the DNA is TGTGCCAGTAGAATTCGTGGAGGGCTTGGGACCGGGGAGCTGTTTTTT. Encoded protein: CASRIRGGLGTGELFF. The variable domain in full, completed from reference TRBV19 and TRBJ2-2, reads DGGITQSPKYLFRKEGQNVTLSCEQNLNHDAMYWYRQDPGQGLRLIYYSQIVNDFQKGDIAEGYSVSREKKESFPLTVTSAQKNPTAFYLCASRIRGGLGTGELFFGEGSRLTVL.

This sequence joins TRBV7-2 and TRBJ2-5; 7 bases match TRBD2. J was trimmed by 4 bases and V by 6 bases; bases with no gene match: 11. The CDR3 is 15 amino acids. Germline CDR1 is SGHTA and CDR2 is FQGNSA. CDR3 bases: TGTGCCAGCAGAAGGGACCCTAGCGGAAGAGAGACCCAGTACTTC. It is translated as CASRRDPSGRETQYF.

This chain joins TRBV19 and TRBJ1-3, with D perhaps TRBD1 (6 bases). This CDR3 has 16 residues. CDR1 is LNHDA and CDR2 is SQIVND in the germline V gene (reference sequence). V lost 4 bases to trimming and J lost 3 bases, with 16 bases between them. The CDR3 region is CASSRKQGLFGNTIYF. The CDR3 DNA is TGTGCCAGTAGTAGAAAACAGGGCCTTTTTGGAAACACCATATATTTT.

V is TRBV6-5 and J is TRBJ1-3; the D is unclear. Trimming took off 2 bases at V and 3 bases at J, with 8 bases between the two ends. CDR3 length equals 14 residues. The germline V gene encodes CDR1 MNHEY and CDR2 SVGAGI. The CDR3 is CASSYEGGGNTIYF. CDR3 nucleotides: TGTGCCAGCAGTTACGAGGGAGGTGGAAACACCATATATTTT.

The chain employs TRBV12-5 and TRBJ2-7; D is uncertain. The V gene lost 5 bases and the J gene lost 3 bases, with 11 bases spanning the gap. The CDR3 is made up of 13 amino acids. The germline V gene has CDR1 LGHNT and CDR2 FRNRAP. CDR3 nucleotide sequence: TGTGCTAGTGGTCCCGAGAACGGCTACGAGCAGTACTTC. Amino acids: CASGPENGYEQYF.

The CDR3 DNA sequence: TGTGCCAGCCGGGACAACAATCAGCCCCAGCATTTT. As protein: CASRDNNQPQHF. The chain employs TRBV25-1 and TRBJ1-5, with D possibly matching TRBD1 (6 bases). The CDR3 covers 12 residues. CDR1 is MGHDK and CDR2 is SYGVNS in the germline V gene. V was shortened by 8 bases and J by 3 bases, with 8 bases between the two germline ends.

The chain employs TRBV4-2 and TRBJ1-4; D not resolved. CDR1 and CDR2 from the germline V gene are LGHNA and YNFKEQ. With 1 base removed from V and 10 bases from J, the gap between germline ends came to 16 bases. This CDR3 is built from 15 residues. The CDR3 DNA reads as TGTGCCAGCAGCCAAGTGGCCGGGCAGATGGGAAAACTGTTTTTT. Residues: CASSQVAGQMGKLFF.

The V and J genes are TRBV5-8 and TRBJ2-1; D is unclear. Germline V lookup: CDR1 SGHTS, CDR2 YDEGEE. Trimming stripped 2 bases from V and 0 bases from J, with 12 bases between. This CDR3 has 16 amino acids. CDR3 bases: TGTGCCAGCAGCTTTAGGCAGTCTTTCTCCTACAATGAGCAGTTCTTC. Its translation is CASSFRQSFSYNEQFF.

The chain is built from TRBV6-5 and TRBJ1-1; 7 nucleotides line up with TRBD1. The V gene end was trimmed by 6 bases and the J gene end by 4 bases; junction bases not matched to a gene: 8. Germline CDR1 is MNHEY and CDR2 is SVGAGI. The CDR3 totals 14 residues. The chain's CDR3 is CASSYTGAGTEAFF. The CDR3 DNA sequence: TGTGCCAGCAGCTACACAGGGGCGGGCACTGAAGCTTTCTTT.

The CDR3 nucleotides are TGTGCCAGCGGGCTAGCGGGAGGGGAGCAGTTCTTC. Encoded protein: CASGLAGGEQFF. The chain uses TRBV6-1 and TRBJ2-1; TRBD2 aligns across 12 bases. This CDR3 contains 12 residues. The junction had 3 bases not matched to a gene; V was cut back by 8 bases and J by 10 bases. CDR1 is MNHNS, CDR2 SASEGT, per germline.

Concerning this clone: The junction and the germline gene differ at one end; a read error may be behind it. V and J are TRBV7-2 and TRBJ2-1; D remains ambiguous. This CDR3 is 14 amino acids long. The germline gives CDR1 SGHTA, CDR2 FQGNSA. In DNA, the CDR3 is TGTGCCAGCAGCTTCGACACCTCCTACAATGAGCGGTTCTTC. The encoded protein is CASSFDTSYNERFF. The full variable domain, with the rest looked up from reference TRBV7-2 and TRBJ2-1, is GAGVSQSPSNKVTEKGKDVELRCDPISGHTALYWYRQSLGQGLEFLIYFQGNSAPDKSGLPSDRFSAERTGGSVSTLTIQRTQQEDSAVYLCASSFDTSYNERFFGPGTRLTVL.

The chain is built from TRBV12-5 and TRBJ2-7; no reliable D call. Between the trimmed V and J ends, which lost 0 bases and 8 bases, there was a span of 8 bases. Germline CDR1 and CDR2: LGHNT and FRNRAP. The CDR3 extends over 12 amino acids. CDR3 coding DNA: TGTGCTAGTGGTTTGGTACTCGGACAGCAGTACTTC. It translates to CASGLVLGQQYF.

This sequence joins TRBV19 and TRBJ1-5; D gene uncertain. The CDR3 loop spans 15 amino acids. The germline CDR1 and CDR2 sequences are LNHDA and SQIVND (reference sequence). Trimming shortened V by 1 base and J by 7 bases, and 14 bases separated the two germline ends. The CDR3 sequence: CASSIAFPGRQPQHF. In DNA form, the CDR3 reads TGTGCCAGTAGTATAGCGTTCCCCGGGAGGCAGCCCCAGCATTTT.